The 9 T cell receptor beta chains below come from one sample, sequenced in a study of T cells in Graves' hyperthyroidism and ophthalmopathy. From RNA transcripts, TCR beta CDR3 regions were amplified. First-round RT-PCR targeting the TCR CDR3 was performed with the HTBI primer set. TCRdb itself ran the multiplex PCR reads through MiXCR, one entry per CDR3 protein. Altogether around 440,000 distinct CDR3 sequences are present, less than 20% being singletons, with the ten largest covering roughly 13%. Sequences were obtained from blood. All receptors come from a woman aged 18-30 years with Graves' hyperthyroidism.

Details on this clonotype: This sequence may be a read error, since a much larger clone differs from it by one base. Here the CDR3 reads CRYDRNNEQYF. The CDR3, as DNA: TGCAGGTACGACAGAAACAATGAGCAGTACTTC. The chain has TRBV20-1 and TRBJ2-1, with D perhaps matching TRBD1 (5 bases). The better agreement between TRBJ2-7 and the DNA end casts doubt on the J call. CDR1 and CDR2 from the germline V gene are DFQATT and SNEGSKA (reference sequence). This CDR3 is built from 11 residues.

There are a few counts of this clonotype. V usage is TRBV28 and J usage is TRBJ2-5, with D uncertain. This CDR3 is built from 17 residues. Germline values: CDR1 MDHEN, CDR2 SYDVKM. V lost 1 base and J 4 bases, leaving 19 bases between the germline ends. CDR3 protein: CASSLLDGRTRSETQYF. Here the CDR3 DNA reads TGTGCCAGCAGTTTATTGGACGGCCGAACCCGATCAGAGACCCAGTACTTC.

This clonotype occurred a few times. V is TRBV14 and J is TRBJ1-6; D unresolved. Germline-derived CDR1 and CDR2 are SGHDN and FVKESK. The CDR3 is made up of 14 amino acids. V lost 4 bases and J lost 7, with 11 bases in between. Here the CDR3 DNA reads TGTGCCAGCAGCCCTTCTCCACGGAATTCACCCCTCCACTTT. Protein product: CASSPSPRNSPLHF.

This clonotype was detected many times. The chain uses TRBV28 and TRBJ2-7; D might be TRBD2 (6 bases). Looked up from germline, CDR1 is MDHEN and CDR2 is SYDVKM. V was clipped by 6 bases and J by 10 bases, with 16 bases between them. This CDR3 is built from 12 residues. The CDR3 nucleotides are TGTGCCAGCAGGGAGGAGGGTCGGGGACAGTACTTC. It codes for CASREEGRGQYF.

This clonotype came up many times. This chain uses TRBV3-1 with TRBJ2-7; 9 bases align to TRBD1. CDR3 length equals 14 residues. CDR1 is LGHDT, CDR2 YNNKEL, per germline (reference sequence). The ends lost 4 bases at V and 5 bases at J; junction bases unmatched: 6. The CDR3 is CASSRRDREHEQYF. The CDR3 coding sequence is TGTGCCAGCAGCCGACGGGACAGGGAGCACGAGCAGTACTTC.

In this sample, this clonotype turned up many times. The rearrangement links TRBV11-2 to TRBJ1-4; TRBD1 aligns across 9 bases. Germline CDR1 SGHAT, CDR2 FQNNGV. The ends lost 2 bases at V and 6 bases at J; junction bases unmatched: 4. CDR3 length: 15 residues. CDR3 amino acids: CASSLPTGGDEKLFF. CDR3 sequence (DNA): TGTGCCAGCAGCTTACCGACAGGGGGGGATGAAAAACTGTTTTTT.

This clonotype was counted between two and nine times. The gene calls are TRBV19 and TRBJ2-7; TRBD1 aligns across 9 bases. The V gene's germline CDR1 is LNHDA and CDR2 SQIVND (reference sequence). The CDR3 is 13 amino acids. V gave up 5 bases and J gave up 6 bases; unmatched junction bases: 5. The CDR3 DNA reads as TGTGCCAGTAGTGAACAGGGGGCTTTCGAGCAGTACTTC. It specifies CASSEQGAFEQYF.

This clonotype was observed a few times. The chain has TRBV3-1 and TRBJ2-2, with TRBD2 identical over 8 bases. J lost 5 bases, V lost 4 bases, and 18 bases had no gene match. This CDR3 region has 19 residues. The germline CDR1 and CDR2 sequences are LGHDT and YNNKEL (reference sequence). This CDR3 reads CASSPPGVAGFSVTGELFF. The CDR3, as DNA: TGTGCCAGCAGCCCCCCGGGGGTAGCGGGGTTCTCGGTGACCGGGGAGCTGTTTTTT.

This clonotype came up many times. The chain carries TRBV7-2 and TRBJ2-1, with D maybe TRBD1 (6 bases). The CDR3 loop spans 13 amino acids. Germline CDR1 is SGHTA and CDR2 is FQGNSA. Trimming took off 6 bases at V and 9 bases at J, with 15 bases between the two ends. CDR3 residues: CASSYDRRVEQFF. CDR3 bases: TGTGCCAGCAGTTACGACAGGCGGGTTGAGCAGTTCTTC.